The present TCR beta chain was sequenced within a study of blood T cell repertoires in COVID-19. Whole-study context: Samples representing acute and convalescent COVID-19 were sourced from the United States, Italy and Spain.

Study processing details: The authors estimated nucleated cell counts from reference gene primer amplification. Profiling relied on immunoSEQ multiplex PCR, and the TCRdb table lists in-frame clones only, not all of them. The DNA was the basis for D and trimming; V, J and clone size are from that table. This table has hundreds of thousands of clones, more than 70% appearing once. V was cut by 2 bases and J by 6 bases, with 19 bases left in between. Germline-derived CDR1 and CDR2 are MNHEY and SVGEGT. The CDR3 is 17 amino acids. The sample taken for sequencing was peripheral blood. The receptor was isolated from a middle-aged woman who had recovered from COVID-19. This rearrangement joins TRBV6-2 or TRBV6-3 to TRBJ2-2, with D possibly being TRBD2 (8 bases). CDR3 sequence reads: CASSYLKGAGGPGELFF. In DNA, the CDR3 is TGTGCCAGCAGTTACCTCAAGGGGGCGGGAGGACCCGGGGAGCTGTTTTTT.